The rows below give T cell receptor beta chains drawn from one sample of a study of technical replicates of blood from a few donors. TCRdb's table, derived via immunoSEQ multiplex PCR, lists solely in-frame clones and lacks some. The table has 10,000 to 15,000 clones, roughly 96% seen once; the top ten hold 6.3%. Sequenced sample: PBMCs. Source of these receptors: a human donor in good health. The CDR3 runs from the conserved cysteine through the conserved F or W. Each record gives: D gene, J gene, V gene, clone size, CDR3 DNA, CDR3 protein. The D gene is left open where the match is weak. A clone size is listed for some rows: how often the clone was seen (once, few, many), or a class if it is expanded.

TRBD2 | TRBJ2-3 | TRBV7-9 | . | TGTGCCAGCAGCTCGTACTATAGCGGGGCAGGAGATACGCAGTATTTT | CASSSYYSGAGDTQYF
. | TRBJ2-2 | TRBV5-1 | . | TGCGCCAGCAAGGACAATCCATCGGGCACCGGGGAGCTGTTTTTT | CASKDNPSGTGELFF
. | TRBJ2-5 | TRBV6-6 | . | TGTGCCAGCAGTTACCAGGGGCTCCAAGAGACCCAGTACTTC | CASSYQGLQETQYF
. | TRBJ1-1 | TRBV4-2 | . | TGTGCCAGCAGCCACCTACAGGGACCAGGAACCAACACTGAAGCTTTCTTT | CASSHLQGPGTNTEAFF
TRBD2 | TRBJ2-2 | TRBV10-1 | few | TGCGCCAGCAGTGAGTCCGGAGGTCTAGCGGGAGGGCCGAACACCGGGGAGCTGTTTTTT | CASSESGGLAGGPNTGELFF
TRBD1 | TRBJ2-3 | TRBV5-1 | . | TGCGCCAGCAGCTTGGCAGGGGGCAGCACAGATACGCAGTATTTT | CASSLAGGSTDTQYF
TRBD1 | TRBJ2-1 | TRBV28 | . | TGTGCCAGCAGTTTATATGAGGGACAGGGGAGTTACAATGAGCAGTTCTTC | CASSLYEGQGSYNEQFF
. | TRBJ2-2 | TRBV28 | . | TGTGCCAGCAGTTTACTCACCGGGGAGCTGTTTTTT | CASSLLTGELFF
. | TRBJ2-5 | TRBV5-1 | once | TGCGCCAGCAGCTTACAGGGACAAGAGACCCAGTACTTC | CASSLQGQETQYF
TRBD2 | TRBJ2-3 | TRBV6-1 | . | TGTGCCAGCAGTGGACTAGCGGGAGGAGGGCGCACAGATACGCAGTATTTT | CASSGLAGGGRTDTQYF
. | TRBJ1-4 | TRBV19 | . | TGTGCCAGTAGTATTACCGGTACTAATGAAAAACTGTTTTTT | CASSITGTNEKLFF
. | TRBJ1-2 | TRBV2 | . | TGTGCCAGCACTCCACAGGGCAACTATGGCTACACCTTC | CASTPQGNYGYTF
TRBD2 | TRBJ2-1 | TRBV6-1 | . | TGTGCCAGCAGTGAGGGACTAGCGGAGTACAATGAGCAGTTCTTC | CASSEGLAEYNEQFF
. | TRBJ2-1 | TRBV7-9 | . | TGTGCCAGCAGCGGACTTTACCCCTCCTACAATGAGCAGTTCTTC | CASSGLYPSYNEQFF
TRBD1 | TRBJ1-5 | TRBV5-8 | . | TGTGCCAGCAGCTTGACAGGGGGCAATCAGCCCCAGCATTTT | CASSLTGGNQPQHF
. | TRBJ1-2 | TRBV5-6 | . | TGTGCCAGCAGCTTTGGGGCCTCGAGTGGCTACACCTTC | CASSFGASSGYTF
. | TRBJ2-6 | TRBV10-2 | . | TGCGCCAGCGGCGAACGGGAGCCTGGGGCCAACGTCCTGACTTTC | CASGEREPGANVLTF
TRBD1 | TRBJ1-2 | TRBV5-1 | once | TGCGCCAGCAGCTTGGAAGACCGGGACAGGGCTTATGGCTACACCTTC | CASSLEDRDRAYGYTF
. | TRBJ2-7 | TRBV20-1 | . | TGCAGTGCAGCGCCCGCCAGCGAGCAGTACTTC | CSAAPASEQYF
TRBD2 | TRBJ2-1 | TRBV7-9 | . | TGTGCCAGCAGATTAGCGGGAGGGACCTACAATGAGCAGTTCTTC | CASRLAGGTYNEQFF
. | TRBJ2-3 | TRBV6-6 | . | TGTGCCAGCAGTTACCCTAGACGGGGGTTAGATACGCAGTATTTT | CASSYPRRGLDTQYF
TRBD1 | TRBJ1-1 | TRBV6-5 | . | TGTGCCAGCAGTCCCGGGACAGGGGTCGCTGAAGCTTTCTTT | CASSPGTGVAEAFF
. | TRBJ2-5 | TRBV18 | . | TGTGCCAGCTCAGGTAGAGAGACCCAGTACTTC | CASSGRETQYF
. | TRBJ2-3 | TRBV30 | . | TGTGCCTGGAGTAACGGAGTAACTAGCACAGATACGCAGTATTTT | CAWSNGVTSTDTQYF
TRBD2 | TRBJ2-3 | TRBV5-1 | few | TGCGCCAGCAGCCCCACTAGCGGGCCGGGCACTACGCAGTATTTT | CASSPTSGPGTTQYF
TRBD1 | TRBJ1-4 | TRBV9 | . | TGTGCCAGCAGCGTAGCTACTGGGACAGAACTGTTTTTT | CASSVATGTELFF
TRBD1 | TRBJ1-5 | TRBV19 | . | TGTGCCAGTAGTATGGGCCAGGGGGCGAGTCAGCCCCAGCATTTT | CASSMGQGASQPQHF
TRBD2 | TRBJ2-3 | TRBV5-4 | once | TGTGCCAGCAGCTCAAATAGCGGGAGCGAGGTAGATACGCAGTATTTT | CASSSNSGSEVDTQYF
TRBD2 | TRBJ2-7 | TRBV6-1 | . | TGTGCCAGCAGTGGGACTAGCGGCTACGAGCAGTACTTC | CASSGTSGYEQYF
TRBD2 | TRBJ2-5 | TRBV7-2 | . | TGTGCCAGCAGCTTACGACTAGCGGTAGAGACCCAGTACTTC | CASSLRLAVETQYF
TRBD1 | TRBJ1-3 | TRBV5-1 | . | TGCGCCAGCAGCTTGGTAGGCAGGGGGTCGGATGGAAACACCATATATTTT | CASSLVGRGSDGNTIYF